Listed below are T cell receptor beta chains from one sample, sequenced in a study of cytomegalovirus exposure and HLA in healthy donors. TCRdb's copy holds only in-frame clones and misses some; the assay was immunoSEQ multiplex PCR. Of about 92,000 clones listed, roughly 70% are singletons. Sequences were obtained from PBMCs. These receptors came from a man aged 45 to 65 in good health and CMV-seronegative. The CDR3 runs from the conserved cysteine through the conserved F or W. A D gene is named only where the DNA matches it firmly. Clone size is shown for a subset of rows, as once, few, many or a class of expanded clone.

J gene	clone size	V gene	D gene	CDR3 DNA	CDR3 protein
TRBJ1-5	-	TRBV6-4	-	TGTGCCAGCAGCCCGGAGATGAATCAGCCCCAGCATTTT	CASSPEMNQPQHF
TRBJ2-3	-	TRBV5-1	TRBD2	TGCGCCAGCAGCTCTGGACTAGCGGCACCCACAGATACGCAGTATTTT	CASSSGLAAPTDTQYF
TRBJ1-5	many	TRBV6-5	TRBD1	TGTGCCAGCACCGGACAGGGGGGTCAGCCCCAGCATTTT	CASTGQGGQPQHF
TRBJ2-5	-	TRBV7-2	-	TGTGCCAGCAGCGCCACAGGGGAGACCCAGTACTTC	CASSATGETQYF
TRBJ2-5	-	TRBV30	-	TGTGCCTGGAGTGGTAGCCAAGAGACCCAGTACTTC	CAWSGSQETQYF
TRBJ1-1	-	TRBV10-3	-	TGTGCCATCAGTGAGGCCTTCGGCACTGAAGCTTTCTTT	CAISEAFGTEAFF
TRBJ2-5	-	TRBV11-2	-	TGTGCCAGCAGCTTAAGCCCGGAGACTGGGGAGACCCAGTACTTC	CASSLSPETGETQYF
TRBJ2-7	-	TRBV28	TRBD2	TGTGCCAGCAGTTTATTAAGGCGGGGGAGGGTCGAGCAGTACTTC	CASSLLRRGRVEQYF
TRBJ2-5	-	TRBV2	TRBD2	TGTGCCAGCAGTGACGGCGGGAGTGGTCAAGAGACCCAGTACTTC	CASSDGGSGQETQYF
TRBJ1-5	-	TRBV27	TRBD1	TGTGCCAGCAGCCCTCTGAGGACAGGGATTCAGCCCCAGCATTTT	CASSPLRTGIQPQHF
TRBJ2-3	-	TRBV4-2	-	TGTGCCAGCAGCCAAGGGTTTGGGGGGGCGGAGGATACGCAGTATTTT	CASSQGFGGAEDTQYF
TRBJ1-2	-	TRBV7-9	-	TGTGCCAGCAGCCCAGAGACAGGCTTCTATGGCTACACCTTC	CASSPETGFYGYTF
TRBJ1-6	-	TRBV4-3	-	TGCGCCAGTAGCCAAAACGAGCGGTATGGTTCACCCCTCCACTTT	CASSQNERYGSPLHF
TRBJ2-1	-	TRBV30	TRBD2	TGTGCCTGGAGGGAGGCGGGGGGGTACAATGAGCAGTTCTTC	CAWREAGGYNEQFF
TRBJ2-5	-	TRBV11-3	TRBD2	TGTGCCAGCAGCCCTGGGACTAGCGGGGGCTTGAAGACCCAGTACTTC	CASSPGTSGGLKTQYF
TRBJ1-3	-	TRBV6-1	TRBD1	TGTGCCAGCGGGGGGACAGGGAGCTCTGGAAACACCATATATTTT	CASGGTGSSGNTIYF
TRBJ2-1	-	TRBV6-1	-	TGTGCCAGCACCGGGACAACTAACAATGAGCAGTTCTTC	CASTGTTNNEQFF
TRBJ2-1	-	TRBV29-1	-	TGCAGCGTTCTCCCACTATTATACAATGAGCAGTTCTTC	CSVLPLLYNEQFF
TRBJ2-3	once	TRBV5-1	TRBD1	TGCGCCAGCAGTCAGGGGGCGCCTGATACGCAGTATTTT	CASSQGAPDTQYF
TRBJ1-2	-	TRBV28	-	TGTGCCAGCAGTTTATTACGGGGAGGGGCTTTCTATGGCTACACCTTC	CASSLLRGGAFYGYTF
TRBJ2-7	-	TRBV7-6	TRBD2	TGTGCCAGCAGCATATTAGCGGGCGGAATCTACGAGCAGTACTTC	CASSILAGGIYEQYF
TRBJ1-5	-	TRBV7-8	-	TGTGCCAGCAGCTTAGCGTTCGGCGGATTGAGCAATCAGCCCCAGCATTTT	CASSLAFGGLSNQPQHF
TRBJ2-1	few	TRBV7-9	TRBD1	TGTGCCAGCAGCCCCTGGACAGGGGGCTGGAATGAGCAGTTCTTC	CASSPWTGGWNEQFF
TRBJ1-5	-	TRBV19	-	TGTGCCAGTAGTACGCAGTATAGCAATCAGCCCCAGCATTTT	CASSTQYSNQPQHF
TRBJ2-5	few	TRBV7-2	TRBD1	TGTGCCAGCAGCTTTGACAGGGTCCACGAGACCCAGTACTTC	CASSFDRVHETQYF
TRBJ1-4	-	TRBV10-3	-	TGTGCCATCACGAGGGCGACTGGGGAAAAACTGTTTTTT	CAITRATGEKLFF
TRBJ2-1	-	TRBV4-2	-	TGTGCCAGCAGCCAAGATGGGGTTACGGGAAATGAGCAGTTCTTC	CASSQDGVTGNEQFF
TRBJ2-2	once	TRBV5-1	TRBD2	TGCGCCAGCAGCCCCAGGACTAGCGGGCCCGGGGAGCTGTTTTTT	CASSPRTSGPGELFF
TRBJ2-3	-	TRBV4-3	TRBD2	TGCGCCAGCAGCCAAGATTGGGGTCGCGGGGGGGATACGCAGTATTTT	CASSQDWGRGGDTQYF
TRBJ2-1	-	TRBV10-3	-	TGTGCCATCAGTCCTTTTGGGCGCTACAATGAGCAGTTCTTC	CAISPFGRYNEQFF
TRBJ2-5	once	TRBV19	TRBD2	TGTGCCAGTAGTAGGACTAGCGGGAAAGAGACCCAGTACTTC	CASSRTSGKETQYF
TRBJ2-4	few	TRBV11-2	-	TGTGCCAGCAGGGGACTTGCTGGGGACCTGAACATTCAGTACTTC	CASRGLAGDLNIQYF
TRBJ1-4	medium-sized	TRBV4-1	TRBD1	TGCGCCAGCAGCCAAGGGACAGGGGTGGCTGAAAAACTGTTTTTT	CASSQGTGVAEKLFF
TRBJ1-1	-	TRBV5-6	-	TGTGCCAGCAGCTTGTTAATGAACACTGAAGCTTTCTTT	CASSLLMNTEAFF
TRBJ2-3	-	TRBV10-3	TRBD2	TGTGCCATCAGTGGTGGGACTAACGTAGCAGATACGCAGTATTTT	CAISGGTNVADTQYF
TRBJ1-1	-	TRBV6-6	TRBD1	TGTGCCAGCAGTTACTCGGGGGACAGGTGGGCTGAAGCTTTCTTT	CASSYSGDRWAEAFF
TRBJ2-2	-	TRBV4-3	-	TGCGCCAGCAGCCAGGCCCGACTGAACACCGGGGAGCTGTTTTTT	CASSQARLNTGELFF
TRBJ1-6	-	TRBV7-2	-	TGTGCCAGCAGCTCCGACGCAGGTTCACCCCTCCACTTT	CASSSDAGSPLHF
TRBJ2-7	-	TRBV7-9	TRBD2	TGTGCCAGCAGCCGGGGGGACTCCTACGAGCAGTACTTC	CASSRGDSYEQYF
TRBJ2-5	-	TRBV29-1	TRBD1	TGCAGCGTTGAAGCCTATAGGGGGCAAAGGGGTCAGACCCAGTACTTC	CSVEAYRGQRGQTQYF
TRBJ2-5	few	TRBV28	-	TGTGCCAGCACCGTAGGGGCCCACCAAGAGACCCAGTACTTC	CASTVGAHQETQYF
TRBJ1-2	once	TRBV18	TRBD1	TGTGCCAGCTCACGATCCGGGACAGGGGGACTTGGCTACACCTTC	CASSRSGTGGLGYTF
TRBJ2-4	-	TRBV5-1	-	TGCGCCAGCAGCCCCCCAGGGGCCAAAAACATTCAGTACTTC	CASSPPGAKNIQYF
TRBJ1-2	-	TRBV5-1	TRBD1	TGCGCCAGCAGTACAGGGGCGACCGGCTACACCTTC	CASSTGATGYTF
TRBJ2-5	-	TRBV13	TRBD1	TGTGCCAGCAGCTTGGGACAGGGCGGGGAGACCCAGTACTTC	CASSLGQGGETQYF
TRBJ1-1	-	TRBV5-1	TRBD1	TGCGCCAGCAGCTTGGGGGGGACAGTCATGAACACTGAAGCTTTCTTT	CASSLGGTVMNTEAFF
TRBJ2-7	-	TRBV28	TRBD1	TGTGCCAGCAGTTTATTCAGGGGGCTTTCCTACGAGCAGTACTTC	CASSLFRGLSYEQYF
TRBJ1-1	few	TRBV30	TRBD1	TGTGCCTGGAGTGGGACCAGGGGGATGAACACTGAAGCTTTCTTT	CAWSGTRGMNTEAFF
TRBJ1-1	-	TRBV7-3	-	TGTGCCAGCAGCTTAAGTCCTTATAACACTGAAGCTTTCTTT	CASSLSPYNTEAFF
TRBJ2-5	-	TRBV19	TRBD1	TGTGCCAGTAGTATCCGGGACAGGGGCCAGACCCAGTACTTC	CASSIRDRGQTQYF
TRBJ1-5	once	TRBV5-1	-	TGCGCCAGCAGCTTGACCGGGGGGGGCAATCAGCCCCAGCATTTT	CASSLTGGGNQPQHF